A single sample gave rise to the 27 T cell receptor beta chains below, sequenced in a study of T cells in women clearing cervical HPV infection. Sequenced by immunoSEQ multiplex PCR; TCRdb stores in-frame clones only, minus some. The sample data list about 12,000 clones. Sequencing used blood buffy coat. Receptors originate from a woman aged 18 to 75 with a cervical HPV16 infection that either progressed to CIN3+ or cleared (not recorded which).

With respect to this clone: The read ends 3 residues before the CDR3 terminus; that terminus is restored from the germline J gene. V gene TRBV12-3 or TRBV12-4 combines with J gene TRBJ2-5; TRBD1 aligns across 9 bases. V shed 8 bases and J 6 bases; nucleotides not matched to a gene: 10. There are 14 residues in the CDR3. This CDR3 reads CASATGQGRKTQYF. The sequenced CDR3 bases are TGTGCCAGCGCAACGGGACAGGGTCGGAAGACC.

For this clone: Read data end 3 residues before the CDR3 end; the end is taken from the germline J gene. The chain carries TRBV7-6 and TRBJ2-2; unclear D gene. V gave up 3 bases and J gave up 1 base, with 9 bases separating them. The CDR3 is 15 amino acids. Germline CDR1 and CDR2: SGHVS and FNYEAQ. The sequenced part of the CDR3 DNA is TGTGCCAGCAGCTTCGACACTTTGAACACCGGGGAG. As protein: CASSFDTLNTGE. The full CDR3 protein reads CASSFDTLNTGELFF.

CDR3 DNA (partial): TGCGCCAGCAGCGCGGGACAGGGTTGGTATGAG. Translating it yields CASSAGQGWYE. The full CDR3 reads CASSAGQGWYEQFF. The chain carries TRBV5-1 and TRBJ2-1; 9 nucleotides agree with TRBD1. The DNA ends 3 residues before the CDR3 does, and the rest of the CDR3 is filled in from the germline J gene. V lost 4 bases, J lost 8 bases, and 7 bases stayed unmatched. Germline loops: CDR1 SGHRS, CDR2 YFSETQ. The CDR3 loop spans 14 amino acids.

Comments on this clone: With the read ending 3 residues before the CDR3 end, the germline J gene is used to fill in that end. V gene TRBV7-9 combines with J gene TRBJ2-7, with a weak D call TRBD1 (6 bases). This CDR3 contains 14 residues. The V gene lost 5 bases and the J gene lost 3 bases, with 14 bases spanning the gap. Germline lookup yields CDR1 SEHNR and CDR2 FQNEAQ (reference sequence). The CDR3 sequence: CASSPRDTNYEQYF. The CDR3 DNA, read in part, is TGTGCCAGCAGCCCCCGGGACACCAACTACGAG.

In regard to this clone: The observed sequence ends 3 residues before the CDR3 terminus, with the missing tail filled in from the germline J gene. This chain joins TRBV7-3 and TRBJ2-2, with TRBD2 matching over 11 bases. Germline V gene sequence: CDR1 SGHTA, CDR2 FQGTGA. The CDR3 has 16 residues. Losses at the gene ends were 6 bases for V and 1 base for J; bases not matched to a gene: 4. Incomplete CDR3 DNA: TGTGCCAGCAGTCCTAGCGGGGGGAAGAACACCGGGGAG. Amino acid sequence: CASSPSGGKNTGE. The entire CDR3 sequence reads CASSPSGGKNTGELFF.

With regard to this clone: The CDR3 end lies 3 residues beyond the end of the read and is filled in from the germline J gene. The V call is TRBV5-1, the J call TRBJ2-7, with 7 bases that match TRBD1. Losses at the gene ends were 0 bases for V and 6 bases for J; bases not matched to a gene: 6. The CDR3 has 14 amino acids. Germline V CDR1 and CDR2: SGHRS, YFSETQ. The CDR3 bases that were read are TGCGCCAGCAGCTTGGCCTATGGACAGGCCGAG. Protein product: CASSLAYGQAE. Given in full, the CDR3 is CASSLAYGQAEQYF.

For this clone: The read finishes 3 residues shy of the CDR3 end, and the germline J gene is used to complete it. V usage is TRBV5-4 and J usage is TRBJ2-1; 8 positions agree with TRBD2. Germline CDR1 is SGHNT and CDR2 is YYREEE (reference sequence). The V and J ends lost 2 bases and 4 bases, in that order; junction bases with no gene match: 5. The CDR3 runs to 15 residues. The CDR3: CASSLTGGAYNEQFF. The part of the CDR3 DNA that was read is TGTGCCAGCAGCTTAACGGGGGGGGCTTACAATGAG.

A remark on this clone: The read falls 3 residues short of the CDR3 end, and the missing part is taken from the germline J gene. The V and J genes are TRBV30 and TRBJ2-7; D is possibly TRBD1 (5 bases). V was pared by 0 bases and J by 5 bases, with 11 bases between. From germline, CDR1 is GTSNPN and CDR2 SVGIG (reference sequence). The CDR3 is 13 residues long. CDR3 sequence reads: CAWSVRQGDEQYF. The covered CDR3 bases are TGTGCCTGGAGTGTGAGGCAAGGGGACGAG.

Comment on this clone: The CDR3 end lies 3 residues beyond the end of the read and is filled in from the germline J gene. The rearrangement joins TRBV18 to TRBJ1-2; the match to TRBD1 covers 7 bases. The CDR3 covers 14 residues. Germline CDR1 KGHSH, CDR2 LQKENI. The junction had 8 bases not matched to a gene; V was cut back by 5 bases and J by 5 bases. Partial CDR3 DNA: TGTGCCAGCTCAACCTCGGACAGGTATTATGGC. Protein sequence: CASSTSDRYYG. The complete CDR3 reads CASSTSDRYYGYTF.

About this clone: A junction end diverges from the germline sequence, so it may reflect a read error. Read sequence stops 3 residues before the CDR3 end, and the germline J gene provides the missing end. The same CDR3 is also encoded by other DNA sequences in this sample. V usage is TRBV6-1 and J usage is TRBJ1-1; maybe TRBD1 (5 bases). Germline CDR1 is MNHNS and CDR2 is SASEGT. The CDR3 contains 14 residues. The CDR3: CASSEEQGNTEAFF. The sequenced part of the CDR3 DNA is TGTGCCAGCAGTGAAGAGCAGGGAAACACTGAG.

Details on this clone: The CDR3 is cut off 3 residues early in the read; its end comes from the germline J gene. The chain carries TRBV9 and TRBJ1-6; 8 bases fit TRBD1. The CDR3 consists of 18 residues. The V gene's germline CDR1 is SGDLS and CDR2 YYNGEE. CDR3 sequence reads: CASSARLETGTGFSPLHF. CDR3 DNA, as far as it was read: TGTGCCAGCAGCGCGCGTCTTGAAACCGGGACAGGTTTTTCCCCC.

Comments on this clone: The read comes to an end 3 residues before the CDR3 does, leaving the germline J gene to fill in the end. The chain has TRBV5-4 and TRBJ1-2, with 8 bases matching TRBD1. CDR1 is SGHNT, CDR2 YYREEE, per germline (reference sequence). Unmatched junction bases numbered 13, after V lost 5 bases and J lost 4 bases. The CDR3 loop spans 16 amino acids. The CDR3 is CASSTTGDSASYGYTF. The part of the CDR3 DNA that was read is TGTGCCAGCAGTACGACAGGGGATTCAGCATCCTATGGC.

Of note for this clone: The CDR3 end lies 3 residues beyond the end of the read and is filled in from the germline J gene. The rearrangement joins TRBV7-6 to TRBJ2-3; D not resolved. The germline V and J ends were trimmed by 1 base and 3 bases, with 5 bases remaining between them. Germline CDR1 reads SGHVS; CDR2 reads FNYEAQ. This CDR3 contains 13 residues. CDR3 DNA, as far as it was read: TGTGCCAGCAGCTTAGTCCCTACAGATACG. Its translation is CASSLVPTDT. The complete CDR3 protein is CASSLVPTDTQYF.

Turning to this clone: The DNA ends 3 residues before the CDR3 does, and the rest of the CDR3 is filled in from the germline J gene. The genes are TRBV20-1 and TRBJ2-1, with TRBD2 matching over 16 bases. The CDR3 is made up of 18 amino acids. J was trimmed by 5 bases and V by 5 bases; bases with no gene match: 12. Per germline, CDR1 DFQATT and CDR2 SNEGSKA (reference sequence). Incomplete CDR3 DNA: TGCAGTGCTTATCCGGGACTAGCGGGGGGGCATCCGAACAATGAG. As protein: CSAYPGLAGGHPNNE. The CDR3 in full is CSAYPGLAGGHPNNEQFF.

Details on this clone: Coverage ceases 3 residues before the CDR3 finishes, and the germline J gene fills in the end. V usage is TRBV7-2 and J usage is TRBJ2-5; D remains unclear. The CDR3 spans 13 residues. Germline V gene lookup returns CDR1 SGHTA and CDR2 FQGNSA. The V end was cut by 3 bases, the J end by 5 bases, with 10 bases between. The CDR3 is CASSLVSVETQYF. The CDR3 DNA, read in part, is TGTGCCAGCAGCTTGGTGAGCGTTGAGACC. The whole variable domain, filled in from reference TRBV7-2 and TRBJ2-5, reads GAGVSQSPSNKVTEKGKDVELRCDPISGHTALYWYRQSLGQGLEFLIYFQGNSAPDKSGLPSDRFSAERTGGSVSTLTIQRTQQEDSAVYLCASSLVSVETQYFGPGTRLLVL.

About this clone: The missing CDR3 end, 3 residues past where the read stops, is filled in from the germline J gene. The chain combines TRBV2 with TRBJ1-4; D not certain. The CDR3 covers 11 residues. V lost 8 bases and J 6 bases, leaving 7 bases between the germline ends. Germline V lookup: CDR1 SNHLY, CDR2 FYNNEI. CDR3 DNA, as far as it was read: TGTGCCAGCGGGCAAGATGAAAAA. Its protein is CASGQDEK. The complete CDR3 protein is CASGQDEKLFF.

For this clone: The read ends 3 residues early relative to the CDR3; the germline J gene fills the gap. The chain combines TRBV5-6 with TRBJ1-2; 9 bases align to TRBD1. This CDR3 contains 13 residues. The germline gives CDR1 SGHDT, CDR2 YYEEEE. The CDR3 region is CASVNTGGEGYTF. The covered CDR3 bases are TGTGCCAGCGTAAATACAGGGGGCGAAGGC. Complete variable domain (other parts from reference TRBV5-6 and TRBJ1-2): DAGVTQSPTHLIKTRGQQVTLRCSPKSGHDTVSWYQQALGQGPQFIFQYYEEEERQRGNFPDRFSGHQFPNYSSELNVNALLLGDSALYLCASVNTGGEGYTFGSGTRLTVV.

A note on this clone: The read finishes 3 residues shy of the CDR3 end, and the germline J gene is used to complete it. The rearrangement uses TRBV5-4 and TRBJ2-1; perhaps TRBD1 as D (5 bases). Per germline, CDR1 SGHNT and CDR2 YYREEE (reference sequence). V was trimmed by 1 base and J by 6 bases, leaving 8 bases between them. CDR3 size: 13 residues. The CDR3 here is CASSLQGSNEQFF. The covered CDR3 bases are TGTGCCAGCAGCTTGCAGGGCAGCAATGAG.

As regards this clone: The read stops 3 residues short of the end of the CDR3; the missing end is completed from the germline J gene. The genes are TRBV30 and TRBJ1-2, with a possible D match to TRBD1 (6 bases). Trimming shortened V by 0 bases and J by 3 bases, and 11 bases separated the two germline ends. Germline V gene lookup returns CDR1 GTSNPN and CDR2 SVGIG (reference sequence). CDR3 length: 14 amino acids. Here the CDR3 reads CAWSVRRTDYGYTF. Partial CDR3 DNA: TGTGCCTGGAGTGTACGAAGGACAGACTATGGC.

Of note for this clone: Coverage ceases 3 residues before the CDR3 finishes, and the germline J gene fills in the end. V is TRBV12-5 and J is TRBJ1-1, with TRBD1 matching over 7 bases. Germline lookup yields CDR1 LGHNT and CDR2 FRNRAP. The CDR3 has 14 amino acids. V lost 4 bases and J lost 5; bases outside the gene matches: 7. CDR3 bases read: TGTGCTAGTGGTTCGCTGGACAGGATAACTGAA. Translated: CASGSLDRITE. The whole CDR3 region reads CASGSLDRITEAFF.

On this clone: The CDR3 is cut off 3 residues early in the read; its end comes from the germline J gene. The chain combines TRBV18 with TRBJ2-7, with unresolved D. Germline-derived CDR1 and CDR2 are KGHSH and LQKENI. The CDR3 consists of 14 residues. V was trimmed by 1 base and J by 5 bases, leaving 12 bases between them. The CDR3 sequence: CASSPQLILDEQYF. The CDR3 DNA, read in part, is TGTGCCAGCTCACCACAGCTGATCCTGGACGAG.

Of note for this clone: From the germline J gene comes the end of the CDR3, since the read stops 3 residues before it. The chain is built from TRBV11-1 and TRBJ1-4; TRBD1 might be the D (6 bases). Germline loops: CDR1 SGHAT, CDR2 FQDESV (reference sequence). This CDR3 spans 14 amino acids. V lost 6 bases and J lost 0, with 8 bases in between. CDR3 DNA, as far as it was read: TGTGCCAGCAGTCGGACAGCAACTAATGAAAAA. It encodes CASSRTATNEK. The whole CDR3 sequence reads CASSRTATNEKLFF.

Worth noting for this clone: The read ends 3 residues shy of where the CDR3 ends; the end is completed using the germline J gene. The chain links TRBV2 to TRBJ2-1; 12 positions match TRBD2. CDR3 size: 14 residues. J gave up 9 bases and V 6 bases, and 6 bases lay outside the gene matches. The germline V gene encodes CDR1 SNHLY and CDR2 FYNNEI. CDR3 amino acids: CASSRTSGGREQFF. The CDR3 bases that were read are TGTGCCAGCAGCCGTACTAGCGGGGGGCGTGAG.

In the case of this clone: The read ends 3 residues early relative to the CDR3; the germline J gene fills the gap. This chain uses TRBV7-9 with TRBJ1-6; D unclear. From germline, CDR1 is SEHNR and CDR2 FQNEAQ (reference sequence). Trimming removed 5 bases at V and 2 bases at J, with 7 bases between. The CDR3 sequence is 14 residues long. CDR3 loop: CASSQQTYNSPLHF. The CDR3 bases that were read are TGTGCCAGCAGCCAACAGACCTATAATTCACCC.

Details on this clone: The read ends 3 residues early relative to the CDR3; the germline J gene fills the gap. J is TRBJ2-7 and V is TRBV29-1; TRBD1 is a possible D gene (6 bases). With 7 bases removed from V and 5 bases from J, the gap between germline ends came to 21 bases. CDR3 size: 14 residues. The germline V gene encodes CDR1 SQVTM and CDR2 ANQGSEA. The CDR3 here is CSADRGSMADEQYF. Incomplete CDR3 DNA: TGCAGCGCCGATAGGGGGTCTATGGCGGACGAG.

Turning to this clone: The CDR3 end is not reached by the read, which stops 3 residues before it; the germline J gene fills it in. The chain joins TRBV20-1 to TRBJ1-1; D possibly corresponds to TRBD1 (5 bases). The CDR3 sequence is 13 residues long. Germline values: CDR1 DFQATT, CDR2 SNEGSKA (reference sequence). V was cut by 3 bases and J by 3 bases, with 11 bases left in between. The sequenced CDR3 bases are TGCAGTGCTAGGCCGGGGGGGTACACTGAA. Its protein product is CSARPGGYTE. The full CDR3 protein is CSARPGGYTEAFF.

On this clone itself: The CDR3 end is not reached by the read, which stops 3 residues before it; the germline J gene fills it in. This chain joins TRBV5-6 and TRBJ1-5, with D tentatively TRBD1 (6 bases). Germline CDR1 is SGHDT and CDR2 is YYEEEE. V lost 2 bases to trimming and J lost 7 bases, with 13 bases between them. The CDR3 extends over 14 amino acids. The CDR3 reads CASSFSGRGQPQHF. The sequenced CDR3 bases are TGTGCCAGCAGCTTCAGCGGCAGGGGCCAGCCC.